These 27 T cell receptor beta chains share one sample of origin, sequenced in a study of CD8 T cell repertoires and HIV-1 epitope variants. This table comes from immunoSEQ multiplex PCR, and its TCRdb copy is limited to in-frame clones, with some not included. Of 5,000 or so clones in the sample, less than 75% are singletons; the top ten hold roughly 39%. Their specific antigens are unknown. The specimen was cultured CD8+ T cells derived from PBMCs. The receptors here all came from a male donor with HIV.

The gene calls are TRBV4-2 and TRBJ2-7, with 7 bases aligning to TRBD1. Germline CDR1 reads LGHNA; CDR2 reads YNFKEQ. With V trimmed by 0 bases and J by 6 bases, 8 bases remained unmatched. The CDR3 runs 15 residues. The CDR3 loop reads CASSQDNRGIAEQYF. For the CDR3, the DNA is TGTGCCAGCAGCCAAGATAACAGGGGAATAGCCGAGCAGTACTTC.

V and J are TRBV21-1 and TRBJ2-7; the listed D gene, TRBD1, was not tested against the DNA. TRBV21-1 is shown as a pseudogene. The CDR3 loop spans 14 amino acids. The CDR3 DNA follows: TGTGCCAGCAGCAAAGAGAGACAGTCCTACGAGCAGTACTTC. Protein: CASSKERQSYEQYF.

DNA of the CDR3: TGTGCCAGCAGTTTATTTCCCAGGGGCGTAGAAGGCTACACCTTC. Translated, it gives CASSLFPRGVEGYTF. V gene TRBV27 combines with J gene TRBJ1-2; tentatively, D is TRBD1 (6 bases). In germline, CDR1 is MNHEY, CDR2 SMNVEV (reference sequence). The CDR3 is 15 residues long. V lost 1 base and J lost 8, with 17 bases in between.

This clone was found a few times. CDR3 sequence reads: CASSQDINYNEQFF. The CDR3 DNA is TGTGCCAGCAGCCAAGATATAAACTACAATGAGCAGTTCTTC. The rearrangement uses TRBV4-2 and TRBJ2-1, with D unresolved. The CDR3 has 14 residues. V dropped 0 bases and J dropped 3 bases, with 6 bases sitting between them. Germline lookup yields CDR1 LGHNA and CDR2 YNFKEQ.

This clone was seen a single time. The rearrangement links TRBV19 to TRBJ1-1, with TRBD1 identical over 9 bases. Germline trimming cut 5 bases from V and 6 bases from J; bases unmatched to any gene: 7. Germline V CDR1 and CDR2: LNHDA, SQIVND (reference sequence). The CDR3 has 14 residues. CDR3 DNA: TGTGCCAGTAGTCCGACCCGACAGGGGGCTGAAGCTTTCTTT. It yields the protein CASSPTRQGAEAFF.

V gene TRBV14 combines with J gene TRBJ2-3; 7 bases agree with TRBD2. V gave up 4 bases and J gave up 4 bases; unmatched junction bases: 5. Germline V gene sequence: CDR1 SGHDN, CDR2 FVKESK. The CDR3 loop spans 14 amino acids. CDR3 sequence: CASSPPRGADTQYF. CDR3 bases: TGTGCCAGCAGCCCCCCCCGGGGGGCAGATACGCAGTATTTT.

The chain is built from TRBV6-5 and TRBJ2-4; 8 bases align to TRBD1. Germline V gene data show CDR1 as MNHEY and CDR2 as SVGAGI. J gave up 11 bases and V 6 bases, and 12 bases lay outside the gene matches. CDR3 size: 14 residues. The CDR3 region is CASSQGAGRPLQYF. CDR3 bases: TGTGCCAGCAGCCAGGGGGCAGGCCGACCGCTTCAGTACTTC.

The chain combines TRBV5-4 with TRBJ1-6; tentatively, D is TRBD1 (6 bases). The CDR3 extends over 14 amino acids. The V end lost 4 bases, the J end lost 7 bases, and 12 bases lay between the germline ends. The germline V gene encodes CDR1 SGHNT and CDR2 YYREEE (reference sequence). The chain's CDR3 is CASSHREANSPLHF. DNA of the CDR3: TGTGCCAGCAGCCACAGGGAGGCCAATTCACCCCTCCACTTT. Full variable domain (missing parts from reference TRBV5-4 and TRBJ1-6): ETGVTQSPTHLIKTRGQQVTLRCSSQSGHNTVSWYQQALGQGPQFIFQYYREEENGRGNFPPRFSGLQFPNYSSELNVNALELDDSALYLCASSHREANSPLHFGNGTRLTVT.

V is TRBV28 and J is TRBJ1-5, with D perhaps matching TRBD1 (5 bases). This CDR3 spans 15 amino acids. Trimming removed 6 bases from V and 3 bases from J, with 15 bases in between. In germline, CDR1 is MDHEN, CDR2 SYDVKM. The CDR3 DNA is TGTGCCAGCAGCCCAGAGGGGACCTTCAATCAGCCCCAGCATTTT. As protein: CASSPEGTFNQPQHF.

This clone was counted between two and nine times. The rearrangement links TRBV27 to TRBJ2-2; no definite D call. The germline V and J ends were trimmed by 1 base and 9 bases, with 12 bases remaining between them. Germline CDR1 is MNHEY and CDR2 is SMNVEV (reference sequence). This CDR3 has 14 amino acids. CDR3: CASSLLPAPRELFF. For the CDR3, the DNA is TGTGCCAGCAGTTTATTGCCAGCTCCCAGGGAGCTGTTTTTT.

This clone was observed a handful of times. The chain employs TRBV5-8 and TRBJ1-6; 8 nucleotides align to TRBD1. The CDR3 has 14 residues. Unmatched junction bases numbered 7, after V lost 5 bases and J lost 9 bases. Germline V gives CDR1 SGHTS, CDR2 YDEGEE. The CDR3 nucleotides are TGTGCCAGCAGTCGAGACAGGGGTGGTTCACCCCTCCACTTT. Amino acids: CASSRDRGGSPLHF.

V is TRBV7-9 and J is TRBJ2-3; TRBD1 aligns across 7 bases. Germline trimming cut 6 bases from V and 3 bases from J; bases unmatched to any gene: 6. The CDR3 is 14 residues long. Germline CDR1 is SEHNR and CDR2 is FQNEAQ (reference sequence). The CDR3 spells CASRSEGATDTQYF. CDR3 nucleotide sequence: TGTGCCAGCAGATCTGAGGGGGCAACAGATACGCAGTATTTT. Complete variable domain (other parts from reference TRBV7-9 and TRBJ2-3): DTGVSQNPRHKITKRGQNVTFRCDPISEHNRLYWYRQTLGQGPEFLTYFQNEAQLEKSRLLSDRFSAERPKGSFSTLEIQRTEQGDSAMYLCASRSEGATDTQYFGPGTRLTVL.

This chain links TRBV27 with TRBJ1-4; TRBD1 matches 9 bases. CDR1 is MNHEY and CDR2 is SMNVEV in the germline V gene (reference sequence). The CDR3 contains 14 residues. The ends lost 7 bases at V and 7 bases at J; junction bases unmatched: 7. The CDR3 region is CASTDGTGSEKLFF. The CDR3 region has the DNA TGTGCCAGCACCGATGGGACAGGGTCTGAAAAACTGTTTTTT.

The gene calls are TRBV28 and TRBJ2-7, with a possible D match to TRBD1 (5 bases). The CDR3 runs to 12 residues. CDR1 MDHEN and CDR2 SYDVKM come from the germline V gene. The V and J ends lost 7 bases and 3 bases respectively, with 10 bases between them. The CDR3 reads CASTWGRYEQYF. The CDR3 nucleotides are TGTGCCAGCACCTGGGGCCGCTACGAGCAGTACTTC.

V gene TRBV7-8 combines with J gene TRBJ2-3; 8 bases are a match to TRBD2. This CDR3 contains 16 residues. Trimming cost V 4 bases and J 1 base; bases outside gene matches: 7. The germline gives CDR1 SGHVS, CDR2 FQNEAQ. DNA for the CDR3: TGTGCCAGCAGCTCGAGTAGCGGGACACGCACAGATACGCAGTATTTT. Amino acid sequence: CASSSSSGTRTDTQYF.

V is TRBV7-9 and J is TRBJ1-1; D ambiguous. Trimming shortened V by 5 bases and J by 0 bases, and 7 bases separated the two germline ends. CDR3 length: 13 amino acids. Germline lookup yields CDR1 SEHNR and CDR2 FQNEAQ (reference sequence). The CDR3 loop is CASSGVVNTEAFF. The CDR3 DNA reads as TGTGCCAGCAGCGGTGTAGTGAACACTGAAGCTTTCTTT.

In this sample, this clone turned up a few times. The V gene is TRBV4-1, the J gene TRBJ2-7; D is tentatively TRBD1 or TRBD2 (5 bases each). The CDR3 length is 17 residues. The germline CDR1 and CDR2 sequences are MGHRA and YSYEKL. V lost 0 bases, J lost 3 bases, and 18 bases lay in between. The CDR3 DNA reads TGCGCCAGCAGCCAAGAATTTAGCGTACAGGTGAGCTACGAGCAGTACTTC. Encoded protein: CASSQEFSVQVSYEQYF.

The chain links TRBV9 to TRBJ2-7; TRBD1 might be the D (6 bases). The germline V and J ends were trimmed by 8 bases and 3 bases, with 15 bases remaining between them. Looked up from germline, CDR1 is SGDLS and CDR2 is YYNGEE. The CDR3 extends over 13 amino acids. CDR3 DNA sequence: TGTGCCAGTAACCTACAGGGTGGCTACGAGCAGTACTTC. The encoded protein is CASNLQGGYEQYF. The complete variable domain, with remaining parts taken from reference TRBV9 and TRBJ2-7, reads DSGVTQTPKHLITATGQRVTLRCSPRSGDLSVYWYQQSLDQGLQFLIQYYNGEERAKGNILERFSAQQFPDLHSELNLSSLELGDSALYFCASNLQGGYEQYFGPGTRLTVT.

J is TRBJ2-7 and V is TRBV7-2; D gene ambiguous. This CDR3 region has 14 residues. V lost 6 bases to trimming and J lost 2 bases, with 14 bases between them. Per the germline V gene, CDR1 is SGHTA and CDR2 is FQGNSA. Here the CDR3 reads CASSSDVSAYEQYF. The DNA of the CDR3 is TGTGCCAGCAGTTCAGATGTCTCGGCCTACGAGCAGTACTTC.

V usage is TRBV6-5 and J usage is TRBJ2-1; D is perhaps TRBD2 (5 bases). The CDR3 is 16 residues long. Deletions cut 0 bases from V and 0 bases from J, with 9 bases between. Germline CDR1 MNHEY, CDR2 SVGAGI. The CDR3 coding sequence is TGTGCCAGCAGTTACTCAGCGGCCAGCTCCTACAATGAGCAGTTCTTC. This sequence encodes CASSYSAASSYNEQFF.

The J gene is TRBJ2-1, the V gene TRBV7-9; TRBD2 might be the D (6 bases). The CDR3 totals 12 residues. The germline V gene has CDR1 SEHNR and CDR2 FQNEAQ (reference sequence). V was shortened by 5 bases and J by 7 bases, with 9 bases between the two germline ends. The CDR3 here is CASSPGVNEQFF. The CDR3 coding sequence is TGTGCCAGCAGCCCGGGGGTAAATGAGCAGTTCTTC.

V is TRBV28 and J is TRBJ1-2, with no clear D. The CDR3 spans 10 residues. V was pared by 10 bases and J by 5 bases, with 8 bases between. Germline CDR1 and CDR2: MDHEN and SYDVKM. CDR3 protein: CATYAYGYTF. CDR3 sequence (DNA): TGTGCCACCTACGCTTATGGCTACACCTTC.

J is TRBJ2-5 and V is TRBV4-2; TRBD2 is a possible D gene (5 bases). V was trimmed by 4 bases and J by 1 base, leaving 7 bases between them. Germline values: CDR1 LGHNA, CDR2 YNFKEQ. The CDR3 runs to 13 residues. The CDR3 bases are TGTGCCAGCAGCCTTCTAGCCCAAGAGACCCAGTACTTC. It yields the protein CASSLLAQETQYF.

The chain recombines TRBV5-4 with TRBJ2-3; the D call may be TRBD1 or TRBD2 (5 bases each). V gave up 3 bases and J gave up 2 bases, with 10 bases separating them. CDR1 is SGHNT, CDR2 YYREEE, per germline (reference sequence). The CDR3 sequence is 14 residues long. The CDR3 nucleotides read TGTGCCAGCAGCTCCGGGACGGTCACAGATACGCAGTATTTT. Protein product: CASSSGTVTDTQYF.

The chain links TRBV6-5 to TRBJ1-1; D unresolved. This CDR3 comprises 14 residues. Trimming stripped 4 bases from V and 1 base from J, with 10 bases between. Germline V lookup: CDR1 MNHEY, CDR2 SVGAGI. Written as DNA, the CDR3 is TGTGCCAGCAGTTCCCGACGGAAGAACACTGAAGCTTTCTTT. It encodes CASSSRRKNTEAFF.

This clone was seen just once. The chain carries TRBV10-1 and TRBJ2-7; TRBD1 matches at 7 bases. Losses at the gene ends were 7 bases for V and 5 bases for J; bases not matched to a gene: 8. CDR3 size: 13 residues. Germline assignment: CDR1 WNHNN and CDR2 SYGVQD (reference sequence). The CDR3 DNA follows: TGCGCCAGCACCGACAGGGCATGGGACGAGCAGTACTTC. Translating it yields CASTDRAWDEQYF.

This clone was seen only once. V is TRBV5-1 and J is TRBJ2-7; D possibly corresponds to TRBD1 (6 bases). There are 17 residues in the CDR3. Germline V gene sequence: CDR1 SGHRS, CDR2 YFSETQ. Trimming left V 4 bases short and J 0 bases short, with 20 bases between. In DNA, the CDR3 is TGCGCCAGCAGCCTCCTCCCCCTACAGGGAAGCTCCTACGAGCAGTACTTC. Translated, it gives CASSLLPLQGSSYEQYF.